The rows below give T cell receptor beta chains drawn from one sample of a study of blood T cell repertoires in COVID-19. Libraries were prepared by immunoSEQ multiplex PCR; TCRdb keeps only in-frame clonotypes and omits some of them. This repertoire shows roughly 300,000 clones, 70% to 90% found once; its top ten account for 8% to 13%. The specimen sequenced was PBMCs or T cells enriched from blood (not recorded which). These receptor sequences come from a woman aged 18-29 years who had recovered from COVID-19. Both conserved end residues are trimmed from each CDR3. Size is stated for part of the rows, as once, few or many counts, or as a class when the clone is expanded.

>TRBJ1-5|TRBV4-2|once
ASSQTGEWGITPQH
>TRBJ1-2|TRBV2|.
ASSEGQRYYGYT
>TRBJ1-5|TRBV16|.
ASRGDRNNQPQH
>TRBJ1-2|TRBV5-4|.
ASSAQGYGYT
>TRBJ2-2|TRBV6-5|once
ASSYFERTGELF
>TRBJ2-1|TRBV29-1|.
SVDASSGTYEQF
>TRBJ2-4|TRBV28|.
ASSRPGSGRDIQY
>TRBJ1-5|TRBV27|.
ASTSGGQPQH
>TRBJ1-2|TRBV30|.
AWSGPYGYT
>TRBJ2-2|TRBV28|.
ASSQGQGRTGELF
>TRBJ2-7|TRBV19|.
ASSVAERSYEQY
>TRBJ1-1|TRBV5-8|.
ASSLAPRFVGGSTEAF
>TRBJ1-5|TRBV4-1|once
ASSQDGQANQPQH
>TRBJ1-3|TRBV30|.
AWRDRGPSGNTIY
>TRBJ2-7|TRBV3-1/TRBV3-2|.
ASSSGLASYEQY
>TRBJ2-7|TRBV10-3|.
ASRGGGSSYEQY
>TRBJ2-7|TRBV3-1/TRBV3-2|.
ASSPKTSGAKSYEQY
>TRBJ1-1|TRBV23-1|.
ASTSWGQLNTEAF
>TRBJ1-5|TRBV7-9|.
ASSYNGGNQPQH
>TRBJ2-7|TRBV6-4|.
ASSDHDGTGSSEQY
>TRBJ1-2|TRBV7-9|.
ASSTQGIYGYT
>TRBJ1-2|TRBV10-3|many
AIKGFDGGPNYGYT
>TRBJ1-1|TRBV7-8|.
ASSLSGVDTEAF
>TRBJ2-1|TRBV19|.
ASTGQGLYNEQF
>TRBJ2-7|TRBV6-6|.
ASSLGKGQGYEQY
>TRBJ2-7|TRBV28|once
ASSLLSGTAYEQY
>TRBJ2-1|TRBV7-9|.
ASSLELAGVDEQF